This record concerns one T cell receptor beta chain sequence. This record comes from a study of T cells in Graves' hyperthyroidism and ophthalmopathy. Disease duration under 2 months; hyperthyroidism patients were aged 18 to 65. Each 10 ml fresh peripheral blood draw supplied the PBMCs. The junction had 11 bases not matched to a gene; V was cut back by 1 base and J by 4 bases. Germline V gene data show CDR1 as GTSNPN and CDR2 as SVGIG (reference sequence). The CDR3 covers 16 residues. Using RNA transcripts as the source, TCR beta CDR3 regions were amplified. The HTBI primer set drove a first-round RT-PCR of the TCR CDR3. TCRdb reanalysed the multiplex PCR reads using MiXCR and keeps one entry per CDR3 protein. The sample holds some 460,000 distinct CDR3 sequences; around 16% are singletons and the top ten take about 7.7%.

Sequencing was carried out using blood. This chain joins TRBV30 and TRBJ2-5; 8 bases fit TRBD1. The clonotype originates from a woman aged 18-35 years with Graves' hyperthyroidism. The CDR3 nucleotides read TGTGCCTGGAGTGCCCGGACAGGGAGGACTGTAGAGACCCAGTACTTC. Residues: CAWSARTGRTVETQYF.